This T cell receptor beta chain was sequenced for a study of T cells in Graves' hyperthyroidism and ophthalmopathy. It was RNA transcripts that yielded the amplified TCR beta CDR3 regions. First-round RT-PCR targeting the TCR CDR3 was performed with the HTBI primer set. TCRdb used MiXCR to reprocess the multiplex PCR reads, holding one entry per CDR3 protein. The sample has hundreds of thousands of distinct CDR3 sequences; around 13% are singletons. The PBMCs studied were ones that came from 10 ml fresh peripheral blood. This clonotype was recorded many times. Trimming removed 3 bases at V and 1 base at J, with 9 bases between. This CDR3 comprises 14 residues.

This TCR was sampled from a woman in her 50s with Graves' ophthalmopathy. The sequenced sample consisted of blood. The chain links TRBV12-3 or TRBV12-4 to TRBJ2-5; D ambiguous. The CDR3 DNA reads TGTGCCAGCAGTTTCAGACCGACCCAAGAGACCCAGTACTTC. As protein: CASSFRPTQETQYF.